One sample yielded the 11 T cell receptor beta chains listed below, sequenced in a study of shared clonotypes between healthy human individuals. Measured with immunoSEQ multiplex PCR; TCRdb has only the in-frame clones, and not every one. The data contain 2 million to 2.5 million clones, approximately 95% of them seen just once; the ten biggest clones take up roughly 0.13%. Sequenced: naive CD4+ T cells sorted from blood. Subset given: CD45RA+ positively selected. The receptors shown here come from a man between 18 and 29 years old in good health.

The rearrangement joins TRBV5-1 to TRBJ2-3, with D unresolved. The CDR3 length is 13 residues. V gave up 4 bases and J gave up 3 bases, with 9 bases separating them. Germline CDR1 reads SGHRS; CDR2 reads YFSETQ. CDR3 DNA: TGCGCCAGCAGCCCTCCTAGGACAGATACGCAGTATTTT. Translating it yields CASSPPRTDTQYF.

This chain links TRBV27 with TRBJ2-7; D possibly corresponds to TRBD2 (5 bases). Germline CDR1 MNHEY, CDR2 SMNVEV (reference sequence). This CDR3 has 15 amino acids. Trimming removed 3 bases from V and 0 bases from J, with 12 bases in between. For the CDR3, the DNA is TGTGCCAGCAGTTTTCGCGGGTTTAGCTCCTACGAGCAGTACTTC. Protein: CASSFRGFSSYEQYF.

On this clone itself: The sample has other DNA sequences that encode this CDR3 too. The V gene is TRBV28, the J gene TRBJ1-1; D remains unclear. Germline values: CDR1 MDHEN, CDR2 SYDVKM. CDR3 length: 13 amino acids. The germline V and J ends were trimmed by 5 bases and 1 base, with 8 bases remaining between them. CDR3 sequence (DNA): TGTGCCAGCAGTCTCAACAGGAACACTGAAGCTTTCTTT. It is translated as CASSLNRNTEAFF. Complete variable domain (other parts from reference TRBV28 and TRBJ1-1): DVKVTQSSRYLVKRTGEKVFLECVQDMDHENMFWYRQDPGLGLRLIYFSYDVKMKEKGDIPEGYSVSREKKERFSLILESASTNQTSMYLCASSLNRNTEAFFGQGTRLTVV.

This clone occurred once. This sequence joins TRBV5-1 and TRBJ1-1; a weak D match, TRBD1 (6 bases). V was clipped by 6 bases and J by 0 bases, with 12 bases between them. This CDR3 has 14 residues. Germline V gene lookup returns CDR1 SGHRS and CDR2 YFSETQ. As DNA, the CDR3 is TGCGCCAGCAACTCAGGGGAGGTGAACACTGAAGCTTTCTTT. Its protein product is CASNSGEVNTEAFF.

This clone was seen only a few times. CDR3 bases: TGTGCCAGTAGCCCCACCGGACAGGGGAATTCACCCCTCCACTTT. Translating gives CASSPTGQGNSPLHF. This chain joins TRBV19 and TRBJ1-6, with TRBD1 identical over 9 bases. Germline V gene sequence: CDR1 LNHDA, CDR2 SQIVND (reference sequence). Trimming cost V 6 bases and J 7 bases; bases outside gene matches: 7. CDR3 size: 15 residues.

Turning to this clone: Other nucleotide sequences in the sample specify the same CDR3. This rearrangement joins TRBV6-5 to TRBJ2-7; 7 bases are a match to TRBD1. The CDR3 spans 14 residues. The germline gives CDR1 MNHEY, CDR2 SVGAGI. The trim removed 4 bases at V and 1 base at J, leaving 4 bases unmatched. CDR3 residues: CASSWTGGSYEQYF. CDR3 sequence (DNA): TGTGCCAGCAGTTGGACAGGCGGTTCCTACGAGCAGTACTTC.

The gene calls are TRBV28 and TRBJ2-7; 12 nucleotides match TRBD2. V was pared by 6 bases and J by 7 bases, with 13 bases of the junction left unmatched. Germline CDR1 is MDHEN and CDR2 is SYDVKM. CDR3 size: 16 residues. CDR3 sequence: CASRRTSGGPSWEQYF. In nucleotides, the CDR3 is TGTGCCAGCAGACGAACTAGCGGGGGGCCCTCCTGGGAGCAGTACTTC.

The chain employs TRBV6-5 and TRBJ1-3; the D gene is possibly TRBD1 (6 bases). Germline CDR1 is MNHEY and CDR2 is SVGAGI. The CDR3 sequence is 15 residues long. Trimming pared 5 bases from V and 0 bases from J, leaving 11 bases between. The chain's CDR3 is CASSPGDNSGNTIYF. For the CDR3, the DNA is TGTGCCAGCAGTCCCGGGGACAACTCTGGAAACACCATATATTTT.

This clone appeared a few times. The rearrangement links TRBV28 to TRBJ2-4, with D tentatively TRBD1 (5 bases). The CDR3 runs to 13 residues. V lost 5 bases and J lost 10, with 15 bases in between. Germline lookup yields CDR1 MDHEN and CDR2 SYDVKM. Here the CDR3 reads CASSGRGSQIQYF. CDR3 nucleotide sequence: TGTGCCAGCAGTGGAAGGGGTAGCCAGATTCAGTACTTC.

The CDR3 region has the DNA TGCGCCAGCAGTATGCTATCAGCTGGAAACACCATATATTTT. It specifies CASSMLSAGNTIYF. The genes are TRBV10-2 and TRBJ1-3, with no clear D. The V end lost 5 bases, the J end lost 2 bases, and 10 bases lay between the germline ends. Germline CDR1 is WSHSY and CDR2 is SAAADI. CDR3 length equals 14 residues.

This sequence joins TRBV2 and TRBJ1-1, with a weak D call TRBD1 (5 bases). From germline, CDR1 is SNHLY and CDR2 FYNNEI. Trimming took off 10 bases at V and 2 bases at J, with 14 bases between the two ends. The CDR3 is 13 amino acids. Written as DNA, the CDR3 is TGTGCCACCGGAGGGGAAGTCAACACTGAAGCTTTCTTT. Translated, it gives CATGGEVNTEAFF.